The 11 T cell receptor beta chains below all came from one sample that was sequenced in a study of T cells after yellow fever vaccination. One entry per CDR3 protein results from TCRdb running MiXCR on the 5' RACE reads. The table lists tens of thousands of distinct CDR3 sequences, almost 8% of them singletons. The sample in question was CD8+ T cells sorted from PBMCs, obtained on the day of the yellow fever booster vaccination. Source of these receptors: a man aged 30 to 45 who received the YFV17D yellow fever vaccine.

V and J are TRBV18 and TRBJ2-1; 11 bases agree with TRBD2. This CDR3 has 15 residues. Trimming cost V 4 bases and J 4 bases; bases outside gene matches: 3. Germline V lookup: CDR1 KGHSH, CDR2 LQKENI. CDR3: CASSLTSGRYNEQFF. The CDR3 DNA is TGTGCCAGCTCACTCACTAGCGGGAGATACAATGAGCAGTTCTTC.

The J gene is TRBJ1-1, the V gene TRBV27; TRBD1 is a possible D gene (6 bases). The V and J ends lost 8 bases and 6 bases respectively, with 22 bases between them. The CDR3 contains 15 residues. Germline CDR1 reads MNHEY; CDR2 reads SMNVEV (reference sequence). The CDR3 spells CASGGGAGDFAEAFF. Here the CDR3 DNA reads TGTGCCAGCGGGGGGGGGGCAGGAGATTTCGCTGAAGCTTTCTTT.

This clonotype appeared a few times. This chain joins TRBV3-1 and TRBJ2-7; D may match TRBD1 or TRBD2 (5 bases each). V was shortened by 3 bases and J by 6 bases, with 18 bases between the two germline ends. The CDR3 consists of 15 residues. Looked up from germline, CDR1 is LGHDT and CDR2 is YNNKEL (reference sequence). The CDR3 sequence is CASSHGGIGSVEQYF. In DNA, the CDR3 is TGTGCCAGCAGCCATGGGGGTATTGGTTCGGTCGAGCAGTACTTC.

The chain links TRBV7-6 to TRBJ2-3; no definite D call. V was trimmed by 1 base and J by 14 bases, leaving 19 bases between them. The length of the CDR3 is 14 residues. Germline values: CDR1 SGHVS, CDR2 FNYEAQ. The CDR3 nucleotides are TGTGCCAGCAGCTTAGATGCGACGGGCCTTCGTCGGTATTTT. It is translated as CASSLDATGLRRYF.

The genes are TRBV2 and TRBJ2-2; D remains unclear. V lost 7 bases to trimming and J lost 8 bases, with 14 bases between them. There are 13 residues in the CDR3. Looked up from germline, CDR1 is SNHLY and CDR2 is FYNNEI. CDR3 loop: CASKDPISGELFF. The DNA of the CDR3 is TGTGCCAGCAAAGACCCCATTTCGGGGGAGCTGTTTTTT.

The table lists this clonotype with a few counts. The chain joins TRBV7-9 to TRBJ2-1; TRBD1 aligns across 7 bases. CDR3 length: 15 residues. Per the germline V gene, CDR1 is SEHNR and CDR2 is FQNEAQ (reference sequence). The J segment lost 2 bases and the V segment lost 4 bases, leaving 5 bases of the junction unmatched. The CDR3 protein is CASSSPGQPYNEQFF. In DNA, the CDR3 is TGTGCCAGCAGCTCCCCGGGACAGCCCTACAATGAGCAGTTCTTC.

This clonotype has more than one count but fewer than ten. The V gene is TRBV7-8, the J gene TRBJ2-3, with D maybe TRBD2 (5 bases). CDR1 SGHVS and CDR2 FQNEAQ come from the germline V gene. V lost 5 bases, J lost 1 base, and 25 bases lay in between. The CDR3 sequence is 19 residues long. This chain's CDR3 is CASSGWASEGEVGTDTQYF. The CDR3 region has the DNA TGTGCCAGCAGCGGCTGGGCCAGCGAGGGAGAGGTGGGCACAGATACGCAGTATTTT.

This clonotype was seen ten or more times. The genes are TRBV14 and TRBJ1-2; D remains unclear. Germline V gene lookup returns CDR1 SGHDN and CDR2 FVKESK. The CDR3 is made up of 16 amino acids. The V end lost 4 bases, the J end lost 4 bases, and 19 bases lay between the germline ends. In nucleotides, the CDR3 is TGTGCCAGCAGCCTCGACAATTCTCCCTCGCTCTATGGCTACACCTTC. Its protein product is CASSLDNSPSLYGYTF.

This chain connects TRBV12-3 or TRBV12-4 to TRBJ2-1, with no clear D. There are 17 residues in the CDR3. Trimming removed 2 bases at V and 4 bases at J, with 18 bases between. The CDR3 region is CASSLNSAGVRYNEQFF. The CDR3 nucleotides are TGTGCCAGCAGTTTAAATTCCGCAGGCGTTCGGTACAATGAGCAGTTCTTC.

The sample holds one count of this clonotype. This chain uses TRBV3-1 with TRBJ2-4; D may be TRBD2 (5 bases). CDR1 LGHDT and CDR2 YNNKEL come from the germline V gene (reference sequence). The CDR3 loop spans 15 amino acids. V was trimmed by 4 bases and J by 7 bases, leaving 17 bases between them. CDR3 nucleotides: TGTGCCAGCAGCCGAGGGTCGGCAGCCGGGAACATTCAGTACTTC. It encodes CASSRGSAAGNIQYF.

This clonotype was seen many times. The rearrangement links TRBV12-3 or TRBV12-4 to TRBJ2-7, with D perhaps assigned TRBD1 or TRBD2 (5 bases each). V was clipped by 1 base and J by 0 bases, with 7 bases between them. The CDR3 is 14 residues long. CDR3 amino acids: CASSLGDVSYEQYF. For the CDR3, the DNA is TGTGCCAGCAGTTTAGGGGACGTCTCCTACGAGCAGTACTTC.